The clone carrying this T cell receptor beta chain was observed a handful of times. The germline V gene encodes CDR1 MGHRA and CDR2 YSYEKL. This CDR3 has 15 amino acids. V was pared by 3 bases and J by 4 bases, with 15 bases between. The record originates from a study of blood T cell repertoires in COVID-19. Across the whole study: The analysed material was cDNA or gDNA that came from T cells, B-cell-depleted T cells, or PBMCs.

Original processing methods: Reference gene primer amplification in the assay estimated nucleated cell counts. Some clones are missing from TCRdb's copy, which holds only in-frame ones; the method was immunoSEQ multiplex PCR. V and J calls and clone size are copied from that table; D and trimming were computed from the DNA. This table has 450,000 to 500,000 clones, 80% to 90% appearing once. The chain employs TRBV4-1 and TRBJ1-1; perhaps TRBD1 as D (6 bases). Sequencing used peripheral blood. The clonotype was recovered from a human donor in a cohort sampled during active COVID-19. DNA for the CDR3: TGCGCCAGCAGCCATGAACAGGGATTCGGCACTGAAGCTTTCTTT. This sequence encodes CASSHEQGFGTEAFF.